The 15 T cell receptor delta chains below all came from one sample that was sequenced in a study of gamma-delta T cells after stem cell transplantation. TCRdb repeated clone calling on the RT-PCR reads with CATT. The table has approximately 1,500 delta-chain clones, almost 25% seen once. Sequenced sample: gamma-delta T cells. Every receptor here comes from a human donor. It is not recorded whose cells these are; they may come from a transplant donor.

This clone was found a few times. The rearrangement links TRDV1 to TRDJ2, with 13 bases matching TRDD3. The CDR3 covers 20 residues. V was pared by 4 bases and J by 7 bases, with 18 bases of the junction left unmatched. Per germline, CDR1 TSWWSYY and CDR2 QGS. In DNA form, the CDR3 reads TGTGCTCTTGGGGTACATCCCCAAGCTTCCTACTGGGGGATACGAGCACAACTCTTCTTT. Translating gives CALGVHPQASYWGIRAQLFF.

This clone was picked up a small number of times. A far larger clone is off by one base, so a read error is likely. This chain links TRDV2 with TRDJ3; weak D call: TRDD3 (5 bases). Germline CDR1 GEAIGNYY, CDR2 EKD. The CDR3 is 17 residues long. Here the CDR3 reads CARDTIRGDWDTRQMFF. CDR3 in DNA: TGTGCCCGTGACACCATCCGGGGAGACTGGGACACCCGACAGATGTTTTTC.

This clone is categorized as medium-sized. At the DNA level, this CDR3 is encoded by other sequences in the same sample as well. The chain recombines TRDV1 with TRDJ1, with TRDD3 matching 8 bases. V gave up 1 base and J gave up 3 bases; unmatched junction bases: 7. Looked up from germline, CDR1 is TSWWSYY and CDR2 is QGS. The CDR3 contains 16 residues. CDR3 sequence reads: CALGEPSQGYADKLIF. CDR3 coding DNA: TGTGCTCTTGGGGAACCTTCCCAGGGATACGCCGATAAACTCATCTTT.

Comments on this clone: A single base is all that separates this from a far larger clone, so a read error is likely. The V gene is TRDV2, the J gene TRDJ1, with TRDD3 as a possible D gene (5 bases). V was trimmed by 0 bases and J by 2 bases, leaving 24 bases between them. The germline V gene encodes CDR1 GEAIGNYY and CDR2 EKD. This CDR3 has 19 residues. The chain's CDR3 is CACDTITGGLRDETDKLIF. The CDR3 DNA sequence: TGTGCCTGTGACACCATAACCGGAGGACTGAGGGATGAAACCGATAAACTCATCTTT.

Turning to this clone: A single base is all that separates this from a far larger clone, so a read error is likely. Other DNA sequences in the sample encode the same CDR3. The chain employs TRDV2 and TRDJ1; D not resolved. The CDR3 runs 15 residues. CDR1 and CDR2 from the germline V gene are GEAIGNYY and EKD. The CDR3 protein is CACDTLQRDTDKLIF. Here the CDR3 DNA reads TGTGCCTGTGACACCCTGCAAAGGGACACCGACAAACTCATCTTT.

Relative to its sample, this clone is medium-sized. The rearrangement uses TRDV1 and TRDJ1; 10 bases map to TRDD3. CDR1 and CDR2 from the germline V gene are TSWWSYY and QGS. This CDR3 has 16 residues. Germline trimming cut 0 bases from V and 10 bases from J; bases unmatched to any gene: 11. In nucleotides, the CDR3 is TGTGCTCTTGGGGAACTCCCCCTGACTGGGGGATCGGTACTCATCTTT. Its translation: CALGELPLTGGSVLIF.

About this clone itself: TCRdb records a much larger clone's protein for this DNA, with a difference at residue 12 that likely arises from a read error; the protein given is the translation of the DNA. CDR3 in amino acids: CACDKVGDTGDFKLIF. The CDR3 DNA reads as TGTGCCTGTGACAAGGTGGGGGATACAGGGGACTTTAAACTCATCTTT. V is TRDV2 and J is TRDJ1; 10 positions match TRDD3. The CDR3 is 16 amino acids. Germline CDR1 GEAIGNYY, CDR2 EKD. Trimming removed 2 bases from V and 7 bases from J; junction bases left unmatched: 12.

There are a few counts of this clone. TCRdb assigns this DNA the protein of a much larger clone, which departs from its translation at residue 13; this likely reflects a read error, and the protein shown comes from translating the DNA. The rearrangement joins TRDV3 to TRDJ1, with TRDD3 identical over 7 bases. The CDR3 runs 14 residues. The germline CDR1 and CDR2 sequences are TVYSNPD and GDNSRS (reference sequence). The CDR3, as DNA: TGTGCCTTTAGTGGGGATAACCACACCGATAAACTCACCTTT. Translation: CAFSGDNHTDKLTF.

Points on this clone: The TCRdb protein comes from a much larger clone and disagrees with this DNA's translation at residue 13, likely due to a read error; the protein given here is derived from the DNA. The V gene is TRDV2, the J gene TRDJ1; 8 bases map to TRDD3. CDR1 is GEAIGNYY and CDR2 is EKD in the germline V gene. The CDR3 consists of 15 residues. The CDR3, as DNA: TGTGCCTGTGACACCTGGGGGATCCGGCCCGATAAACCCATCTTT. Its translation: CACDTWGIRPDKPIF.

About this clone itself: TCRdb's entry gives the protein of a much larger clone, which mismatches this DNA's translation at residue 17, likely from a read error; the protein reported here is translated from the DNA. The V call is TRDV1, the J call TRDJ1; 11 nucleotides agree with TRDD3. From germline, CDR1 is TSWWSYY and CDR2 QGS. The CDR3 has 21 amino acids. The ends lost 0 bases at V and 8 bases at J; junction bases unmatched: 23. CDR3 nucleotide sequence: TGTGCTCTTGGGGAACTCGCCCTACTGGGTATTGCGCTGGGGGATACAAGCAAACTCATCTTT. It codes for CALGELALLGIALGDTSKLIF.

This clone was counted between two and nine times. It differs at one base from a far larger clone, so likely a read error. The chain carries TRDV1 and TRDJ1, with D possibly matching TRDD3 (5 bases). The germline CDR1 and CDR2 sequences are TSWWSYY and QGS. This CDR3 region has 14 residues. Written as DNA, the CDR3 is TGTGCTCTTGGACGAGGGATCCCTCACCTTAAACCCATCTTT. The encoded protein is CALGRGIPHLKPIF.

Notes on this clone: Being one base from a much bigger clone, this may be a read error. Other nucleotide sequences in the sample specify the same CDR3. V and J are TRDV1 and TRDJ1; the match to TRDD3 covers 8 bases. The CDR3 is made up of 16 amino acids. V shed 3 bases, J shed 3 bases, and the junction held 9 bases outside the gene matches. Germline V gene lookup returns CDR1 TSWWSYY and CDR2 QGS. The CDR3 sequence: CALGEPSQGYADKLIF. CDR3 nucleotide sequence: TGTGCTCTTGGGGAGCCTTCCCAGGGATACGCCGATAAACTCATCTTT.

Comment on this clone: Since a far larger clone is one base different, this is likely a read error. The sample contains more than one DNA sequence encoding this CDR3. This rearrangement joins TRDV3 to TRDJ1; TRDD3 agrees at 7 bases. Per germline, CDR1 TVYSNPD and CDR2 GDNSRS (reference sequence). CDR3 size: 14 residues. The CDR3 loop reads CAFSGDNHTDKLIF. Here the CDR3 DNA reads TGTGCCTTTAGTGGGGATAACCACACTGATAAACTCATCTTT.

In its sample, this clone is medium-sized. The gene calls are TRDV1 and TRDJ1, with 9 bases that match TRDD3. Germline CDR1 and CDR2: TSWWSYY and QGS. V shed 1 base and J 0 bases; nucleotides not matched to a gene: 9. The CDR3 length is 18 residues. The CDR3 DNA sequence: TGTGCTCTTGGGGAACCTGCCGGTGGGGGATATGACACCGATAAACTCATCTTT. This encodes CALGEPAGGGYDTDKLIF.

In the case of this clone: The protein given by TCRdb reflects a much larger clone and differs at residue 8 from this DNA's translation, likely from a read error; the protein shown is the DNA's translation. The V gene is TRDV2, the J gene TRDJ1, with D possibly matching TRDD3 (5 bases). Trimming cost V 2 bases and J 0 bases, with 12 bases left between them. Germline-derived CDR1 and CDR2 are GEAIGNYY and EKD. This CDR3 is 15 amino acids long. The CDR3 sequence: CACDILGPYTDKLIF. CDR3 coding DNA: TGTGCCTGTGACATCTTGGGGCCGTACACCGATAAACTCATCTTT.